This TCR beta chain came from a study of radiation and T cells in renal cell carcinoma. Study-level information: Nephrectomy followed 15 Gy stereotactic body radiation by 4 weeks.

Study outcomes and limitations: Top tumor clonotypes rose in blood 2 weeks post-radiation, then contracted. No pretreatment tumor biopsies were available for baseline clonotypes.

Time point noted: blood 2 weeks post-SBRT. Regarding treatment: 15 Gy SBRT to primary tumor, nephrectomy 4 weeks later. Clear cell pathology was present in this patient's renal cell carcinoma. This clone was recorded a few times. Its antigen is not known. The CDR3 runs to 14 residues. Trimming at V came to 1 base and at J to 6 bases, leaving 5 bases not matched to a gene. Per germline, CDR1 MNHEY and CDR2 SMNVEV (reference sequence). Sequencing used immunoSEQ multiplex PCR; TCRdb keeps in-frame clones, though not all of them. The sample holds some 120,000 clones, around four fifths seen once. The material was blood, obtained from a patient whose treatment included radiotherapy and nephrectomy. The rearrangement uses TRBV27 and TRBJ2-7, with 8 bases matching TRBD1. This TCR was sampled from a woman in her sixties or seventies with renal cell carcinoma. The CDR3 spells CASSLWTGNPEQYF. The CDR3 DNA reads as TGTGCCAGCAGTTTATGGACAGGGAATCCCGAGCAGTACTTC.